This T cell receptor beta chain is drawn from a study of blood T cells in healthy people across ages. Overall study findings and caveats: Both naive CD4+ cell counts and diversity were greater in long-lived donors than in aged donors. Strong correlation existed between TCR beta diversity and naive T cell percentage.

Details on this clonotype: The antigen remains undetermined.

V dropped 1 base and J dropped 1 base, with 18 bases sitting between them. The germline gives CDR1 SGHRS, CDR2 YFSETQ. The CDR3 covers 18 residues. A second about 7 to 12 cycle PCR used barcoded and J-beta primers. TCRdb ran MiXCR on the 5' RACE reads and lists one entry per CDR3 protein. The sample shows over a million distinct CDR3 sequences, about 43% of them seen only once. This clonotype was obtained from a woman under 30 in good health. This chain connects TRBV5-1 to TRBJ2-1, with no clear D. The sequencing sample was made of blood. The chain's CDR3 is CASSLLKGQWVSYNEQFF. The CDR3 DNA is TGCGCCAGCAGCTTGCTCAAAGGTCAGTGGGTTTCCTACAATGAGCAGTTCTTC. The full variable domain, rest sourced from reference TRBV5-1 and TRBJ2-1, is KAGVTQTPRYLIKTRGQQVTLSCSPISGHRSVSWYQQTPGQGLQFLFEYFSETQRNKGNFPGRFSGRQFSNSRSEMNVSTLELGDSALYLCASSLLKGQWVSYNEQFFGPGTRLTVL.